Each of the 17 T cell receptor beta chains below was sequenced from the same sample in a study of T cell responses to AZD1222 COVID-19 vaccine. Using immunoSEQ multiplex PCR, the repertoire was profiled, and TCRdb retains in-frame clones only, with some absent. The sample yields approximately 150,000 clones, around 90% seen once. Specimen: peripheral blood, collected 28 days after the second AZD1222 dose. Every receptor here comes from an adult who received the AZD1222 COVID-19 vaccine.

The rearrangement links TRBV28 to TRBJ1-5; 9 bases match TRBD1. With V trimmed by 4 bases and J by 6 bases, 7 bases remained unmatched. From germline, CDR1 is MDHEN and CDR2 SYDVKM. This CDR3 is 15 amino acids long. Written as DNA, the CDR3 is TGTGCCAGCAGTTCGGAACAGGGGGCTGCTCAGCCCCAGCATTTT. Amino acid sequence: CASSSEQGAAQPQHF. Supplemented by reference TRBV28 and TRBJ1-5, the full variable domain reads DVKVTQSSRYLVKRTGEKVFLECVQDMDHENMFWYRQDPGLGLRLIYFSYDVKMKEKGDIPEGYSVSREKKERFSLILESASTNQTSMYLCASSSEQGAAQPQHFGDGTRLSIL.

The chain recombines TRBV5-1 with TRBJ1-4; D gene ambiguous. The CDR3 is made up of 14 amino acids. CDR1 and CDR2 from the germline V gene are SGHRS and YFSETQ. V shed 2 bases and J shed 6 bases, with 11 bases lying between them. CDR3 nucleotide sequence: TGCGCCAGCAGCTTTCTCACACCACATGAAAAACTGTTTTTT. Its translation: CASSFLTPHEKLFF.

J is TRBJ1-6 and V is TRBV19; the D is unclear. Trimming removed 6 bases at V and 9 bases at J, with 12 bases between. Germline V gives CDR1 LNHDA, CDR2 SQIVND (reference sequence). This CDR3 comprises 13 residues. The DNA for the CDR3 is TGTGCCAGTAGCCCTGACGGGGTTTCACCCCTCCACTTT. As protein: CASSPDGVSPLHF.

The chain is built from TRBV6-2 or TRBV6-3 and TRBJ2-3, with no clear D. The CDR3 spans 10 residues. The germline V gene encodes CDR1 MNHEY and CDR2 SVGEGT. Trimming left V 4 bases short and J 5 bases short, with 1 base between. The CDR3 sequence is CASSLDTQYF. CDR3 sequence (DNA): TGTGCCAGCAGTTTAGATACGCAGTATTTT.

The chain combines TRBV3-1 (or the pseudogene TRBV3-2) with TRBJ2-1; D unresolved. This CDR3 is 16 amino acids long. The germline CDR1 and CDR2 sequences are LGHDT and YNNKEL (reference sequence). With 6 bases removed from V and 8 bases from J, the gap between germline ends came to 23 bases. CDR3 sequence (DNA): TGTGCCAGCAGTCCCCCTATGCTTCTGCTTGTCTATGAGCAGTTCTTC. Protein product: CASSPPMLLLVYEQFF.

In DNA form, the CDR3 reads TGCAGCTCGGCCTTGAGTAACACTGAAGCTTTCTTT. This sequence encodes CSSALSNTEAFF. The V call is TRBV29-1, the J call TRBJ1-1; D unclear. The CDR3 runs 12 residues. V gave up 8 bases and J gave up 2 bases, with 12 bases separating them. Per germline, CDR1 SQVTM and CDR2 ANQGSEA. The entire variable domain, with the rest obtained from reference TRBV29-1 and TRBJ1-1, is as follows: SAVISQKPSRDICQRGTSLTIQCQVDSQVTMMFWYRQQPGQSLTLIATANQGSEATYESGFVIDKFPISRPNLTFSTLTVSNMSPEDSSIYLCSSALSNTEAFFGQGTRLTVV.

This clone was seen just once. This chain links TRBV19 with TRBJ1-2; tentative D call: TRBD1 (6 bases). Germline assignment: CDR1 LNHDA and CDR2 SQIVND (reference sequence). The CDR3 runs to 13 residues. Trimming shortened V by 3 bases and J by 3 bases, and 8 bases separated the two germline ends. The CDR3 is CASSMDRYYGYTF. The CDR3 DNA sequence: TGTGCCAGTAGTATGGACAGATACTATGGCTACACCTTC.

The CDR3 here is CASSLASGTSGYNEQFF. The CDR3 coding sequence is TGTGCCAGCAGCTTAGCGTCCGGGACTAGCGGTTACAATGAGCAGTTCTTC. V is TRBV7-9 and J is TRBJ2-1, with 11 bases lining up with TRBD2. This CDR3 contains 17 residues. Germline-derived CDR1 and CDR2 are SEHNR and FQNEAQ (reference sequence). The trim removed 0 bases at V and 4 bases at J, leaving 5 bases unmatched.

This clone has just one count. The V and J genes are TRBV7-9 and TRBJ2-3; 9 bases map to TRBD2. Germline assignment: CDR1 SEHNR and CDR2 FQNEAQ (reference sequence). CDR3 length: 16 amino acids. Trimming at V came to 8 bases and at J to 2 bases, leaving 11 bases not matched to a gene. The CDR3 is CASAPRLAAHTDTQYF. DNA of the CDR3: TGTGCCAGCGCACCCAGACTAGCGGCTCACACAGATACGCAGTATTTT.

V is TRBV19 and J is TRBJ1-2; no firm D call. With 7 bases removed from V and 0 bases from J, the gap between germline ends came to 15 bases. The length of the CDR3 is 15 residues. Germline-derived CDR1 and CDR2 are LNHDA and SQIVND (reference sequence). DNA for the CDR3: TGTGCCAGTAAAACCCCCGGCGTCCCTAACTATGGCTACACCTTC. Translated: CASKTPGVPNYGYTF. Using reference TRBV19 and TRBJ1-2 for the parts outside the CDR3, the full variable domain is DGGITQSPKYLFRKEGQNVTLSCEQNLNHDAMYWYRQDPGQGLRLIYYSQIVNDFQKGDIAEGYSVSREKKESFPLTVTSAQKNPTAFYLCASKTPGVPNYGYTFGSGTRLTVV.

The sample holds a few counts of this clone. V usage is TRBV5-4 and J usage is TRBJ1-1, with D tentatively TRBD1 (6 bases). Germline CDR1 and CDR2: SGHNT and YYREEE (reference sequence). The CDR3 has 13 amino acids. V was cut by 0 bases and J by 7 bases, with 10 bases left in between. CDR3 nucleotides: TGTGCCAGCAGCTTGGCCAGGGGAAGTGAAGCTTTCTTT. Translating gives CASSLARGSEAFF. The full variable domain, its missing parts supplied by reference TRBV5-4 and TRBJ1-1, is ETGVTQSPTHLIKTRGQQVTLRCSSQSGHNTVSWYQQALGQGPQFIFQYYREEENGRGNFPPRFSGLQFPNYSSELNVNALELDDSALYLCASSLARGSEAFFGQGTRLTVV.

The chain employs TRBV5-1 and TRBJ2-2; TRBD1 agrees at 7 bases. V was clipped by 4 bases and J by 0 bases; unmatched bases: 3. The CDR3 sequence is 15 residues long. Germline values: CDR1 SGHRS, CDR2 YFSETQ. The CDR3 sequence: CASSPGTANTGELFF. CDR3 nucleotide sequence: TGCGCCAGCAGCCCCGGGACAGCGAACACCGGGGAGCTGTTTTTT.

The chain recombines TRBV3-1 (or the pseudogene TRBV3-2) with TRBJ1-4, with D possibly TRBD1 on 6 matching bases. The germline gives CDR1 LGHDT, CDR2 YNNKEL (reference sequence). V lost 6 bases, J lost 8 bases, and 16 bases lay in between. The CDR3 loop spans 14 amino acids. The CDR3 DNA sequence: TGTGCCAGCAGTGGGGGGCAGGGTGGAGAAAAACTGTTTTTT. Translation: CASSGGQGGEKLFF.

The rearrangement joins TRBV11-2 to TRBJ1-1; D unclear. V lost 2 bases and J 4 bases, leaving 11 bases between the germline ends. In germline, CDR1 is SGHAT, CDR2 FQNNGV. The CDR3 spans 14 residues. The CDR3 is CASSLFLVGTEAFF. CDR3 sequence (DNA): TGTGCCAGCAGCTTATTCCTCGTGGGCACTGAAGCTTTCTTT.

The J gene is TRBJ2-3, the V gene TRBV5-1, with 8 bases aligning to TRBD2. The CDR3 extends over 18 amino acids. After removal of 4 bases from V and 4 bases from J, the junction contained 17 bases not matched to a gene. Germline assignment: CDR1 SGHRS and CDR2 YFSETQ. The CDR3 bases are TGCGCCAGCAGCGGGGGGGGCCTTGGCGGGAGGACCGCAGATACGCAGTATTTT. It translates to CASSGGGLGGRTADTQYF.

Only one count was recorded for this clone. V and J are TRBV18 and TRBJ2-3; tentatively, D is TRBD2 (6 bases). The CDR3 is 14 amino acids. Germline V gene lookup returns CDR1 KGHSH and CDR2 LQKENI. Trimming took off 0 bases at V and 6 bases at J, with 10 bases between the two ends. CDR3: CASSPPSGEDTQYF. The CDR3 region has the DNA TGTGCCAGCTCACCACCTAGCGGTGAGGATACGCAGTATTTT.

This chain connects TRBV11-3 to TRBJ1-2, with 12 bases lining up with TRBD1. Trimming removed 4 bases from V and 7 bases from J; junction bases left unmatched: 4. The germline gives CDR1 SGHNT, CDR2 YENEEA. This CDR3 contains 14 residues. Here the CDR3 reads CASSSGTGGFGYTF. In DNA form, the CDR3 reads TGTGCCAGCAGCTCCGGGACAGGGGGCTTTGGCTACACCTTC. The entire variable domain, with the rest obtained from reference TRBV11-3 and TRBJ1-2, is as follows: EAGVVQSPRYKIIEKKQPVAFWCNPISGHNTLYWYLQNLGQGPELLIRYENEEAVDDSQLPKDRFSAERLKGVDSTLKIQPAELGDSAVYLCASSSGTGGFGYTFGSGTRLTVV.